These T cell receptor beta chains were read from a single sample in a study of molecular identifiers for immune sequencing clone quantification. MiXCR was run by TCRdb on the PCR reads, yielding one entry per CDR3 protein. Of about 640,000 distinct CDR3 sequences listed, 15% to 20% are singletons. Sample: naive CD8+ T cells from blood, with Jurkat cell RNA spiked in. The receptors stem from a human donor in good health. Some libraries in this study had Jurkat cell RNA spiked in. CDR3s include the opening cysteine and the closing phenylalanine or tryptophan. The D gene is left open where the match is weak. Clone sizes are given selectively: once, few, many, or a class where the clone is expanded.

>TRBJ1-4|NA|TRBV6-6|NA
TGTGCCAGCAGTTACTCGATATCGGCGGCTAATGAAAAACTGTTTTTT
CASSYSISAANEKLFF
>TRBJ2-7|many|TRBV4-3|NA
TGCGCCAGCAGCCAAGATTTAGGCACCGAAGGATACGAGCAGTACTTC
CASSQDLGTEGYEQYF
>TRBJ2-2|few|TRBV6-5|NA
TGTGCCAGCAGTTATGGGAGTCGGGGGCTGGACACCGGGGAGCTGTTTTTT
CASSYGSRGLDTGELFF
>TRBJ2-7|many|TRBV6-5|NA
TGTGCCAGCAGTTACCGGACAGACCTCTACGAGCAGTACTTC
CASSYRTDLYEQYF
>TRBJ2-5|NA|TRBV11-2|NA
TGTGCCAGCAGATTAGACACTCTCCGGTATGGGGTCCAAGAGACCCAGTACTTC
CASRLDTLRYGVQETQYF
>TRBJ1-1|many|TRBV9|NA
TGTGCCAGCAGCCCTCAGGAGGGTATGAACACTGAAGCTTTCTTT
CASSPQEGMNTEAFF
>TRBJ1-4|once|TRBV14|NA
TGTGCCAGCAGCCAAGATGGGGACATCATTTCAGAAAAACTGTTTTTT
CASSQDGDIISEKLFF
>TRBJ2-2|many|TRBV29-1|NA
TGCAGCGTGGGGTGGGGGACCGGGGAGCTGTTTTTT
CSVGWGTGELFF
>TRBJ2-5|NA|TRBV27|NA
TGTGCCAGCAGTCCGCTGGGGTGGGGGGGCCGTAAGGAGACCCAGTACTTC
CASSPLGWGGRKETQYF
>TRBJ2-7|NA|TRBV27|NA
TGTGCCAGCAGTTTACAATACGACAGAAGGTACTACGAGCAGTACTTC
CASSLQYDRRYYEQYF
>TRBJ1-5|many|TRBV5-4|NA
TGTGCCAGCAGCTTGGAGGGGTACAATCAGCCCCAGCATTTT
CASSLEGYNQPQHF
>TRBJ1-1|many|TRBV19|NA
TGTGCCAGTAGTATTGTCAGCTCAACTAGTGAAGCTTTCTTT
CASSIVSSTSEAFF
>TRBJ1-6|many|TRBV27|NA
TGTGCCAGCAGTTTACAGGGCTTGGGTAATTCACCCCTCCACTTT
CASSLQGLGNSPLHF
>TRBJ1-1|many|TRBV7-3|NA
TGTGCCAGCAGCTTAGGGCGGGGGCGCGGAACTGAAGCTTTCTTT
CASSLGRGRGTEAFF
>TRBJ2-7|many|TRBV4-3|TRBD1
TGCGCCAGCAGCCAGTTTTCGGGACAGGCCTACGAGCAGTACTTC
CASSQFSGQAYEQYF
>TRBJ2-3|few|TRBV27|NA
TGTGCCAGCAGCCCGTGGGGCGGGGCAACAGATACGCAGTATTTT
CASSPWGGATDTQYF